Each of the 31 T cell receptor beta chains below was sequenced from the same sample in a study of T-cell memory formation after mild COVID-19. One entry per CDR3 protein, called by TCRdb with MiXCR from the 5' RACE reads. The sample gives around 340,000 distinct CDR3 sequences, 10% to 15% of which show up once; about a fifth is in the top ten. The specimen sequenced was PBMCs or a T cell subset sorted from them (not recorded which). These receptors were collected from a man aged 18 to 29 who had mild COVID-19 (a few samples of this study predate the infection). Cell type and time point are not known.

The gene calls are TRBV6-2 or TRBV6-3 and TRBJ1-3; D uncertain. CDR1 and CDR2 from the germline V gene are MNHEY and SVGEGT. The CDR3 has 15 residues. CDR3 DNA sequence: TGTGCGACAAAAAGCGAGTGGGCATCTGGAAACACCATATATTTT. Residues: CATKSEWASGNTIYF.

This clonotype occurred a few times. The chain joins TRBV6-2 or TRBV6-3 to TRBJ2-3, with a tentative D call TRBD1 (5 bases). Germline CDR1 reads MNHEY; CDR2 reads SVGEGT. This CDR3 is built from 13 residues. With 6 bases removed from V and 7 bases from J, the gap between germline ends came to 14 bases. In DNA form, the CDR3 reads TGTGCCAGCAGATTACAGGCATTACATACGCAGTATTTT. Its protein product is CASRLQALHTQYF.

This clonotype came up a few times. The CDR3 reads CASIPRGTAQETQYF. CDR3 coding DNA: TGTGCCAGCATCCCCCGGGGCACCGCCCAAGAGACCCAGTACTTC. This rearrangement joins TRBV7-9 to TRBJ2-5, with D perhaps assigned TRBD1 or TRBD2 (5 bases each). This CDR3 spans 15 amino acids. V lost 7 bases and J 1 base, leaving 16 bases between the germline ends. Germline CDR1 and CDR2: SEHNR and FQNEAQ (reference sequence).

The sample holds many counts of this clonotype. The V gene is TRBV3-1, the J gene TRBJ1-6; D is perhaps TRBD1 (5 bases). The ends were cut back, 3 bases at V and 8 bases at J, with 11 bases in the middle. The CDR3 length is 14 residues. Germline V CDR1 and CDR2: LGHDT, YNNKEL (reference sequence). The CDR3 DNA is TGTGCCAGCAGCCAGGTGACAGCCGATTCACCCCTCCACTTT. Translation: CASSQVTADSPLHF.

The V call is TRBV30, the J call TRBJ2-1, with D perhaps TRBD2 (6 bases). The CDR3 runs 14 residues. Trimming stripped 5 bases from V and 3 bases from J, with 14 bases between. Germline CDR1 GTSNPN, CDR2 SVGIG (reference sequence). The CDR3 is CAWATRGRYNEQFF. CDR3 sequence (DNA): TGTGCCTGGGCGACTAGGGGCCGCTACAATGAGCAGTTCTTC.

V gene TRBV12-3 or TRBV12-4 combines with J gene TRBJ2-1; D gene ambiguous. V gave up 0 bases and J gave up 15 bases, with 15 bases separating them. The CDR3 runs 13 residues. CDR3 nucleotide sequence: TGTGCCAGCAGTTTAGCCCTCACTTCGATCCGGTTCTTC. Translated, it gives CASSLALTSIRFF.

The gene calls are TRBV5-5 and TRBJ2-7, with 9 bases fitting TRBD1. Germline V gives CDR1 SGHKS, CDR2 YYEKEE (reference sequence). With V trimmed by 6 bases and J by 4 bases, 11 bases remained unmatched. CDR3 length equals 15 residues. CDR3 loop: CASTPLPGQGYEQYV. CDR3 sequence (DNA): TGTGCCAGCACCCCCCTCCCGGGACAGGGTTACGAGCAGTACGTC.

This clonotype was recorded a few times. The V call is TRBV28, the J call TRBJ1-5; D is unresolved. This CDR3 has 12 amino acids. CDR1 and CDR2 from the germline V gene are MDHEN and SYDVKM. The ends were cut back, 5 bases at V and 0 bases at J, with 2 bases in the middle. The DNA for the CDR3 is TGTGCCAGCAGTCCTAGCAATCAGCCCCAGCATTTT. Protein product: CASSPSNQPQHF.

This clonotype showed up many times. The rearrangement uses TRBV14 and TRBJ1-1; D perhaps matches TRBD1 (6 bases). Germline V gene data show CDR1 as SGHDN and CDR2 as FVKESK. CDR3 size: 16 residues. V was trimmed by 3 bases and J by 5 bases, leaving 19 bases between them. The CDR3 DNA is TGTGCCAGCAGCCAGGGGGGCAGCCGAATGGGTACTGAAGCTTTCTTT. It encodes CASSQGGSRMGTEAFF.

The CDR3 DNA reads as TGTGCCAGCACCATTTCCGGACAGTCCTACAATGAGCAGTTCTTC. This codes for CASTISGQSYNEQFF. The chain links TRBV7-8 to TRBJ2-1; D might be TRBD1 (6 bases). V was pared by 7 bases and J by 1 base, with 14 bases between. Germline CDR1 and CDR2: SGHVS and FQNEAQ. CDR3 length: 15 residues.

The table lists this clonotype with many counts. The rearrangement links TRBV7-2 to TRBJ2-1; 9 bases match TRBD1. CDR1 SGHTA and CDR2 FQGNSA come from the germline V gene. The CDR3 has 16 residues. V was pared by 5 bases and J by 3 bases, with 8 bases of the junction left unmatched. In nucleotides, the CDR3 is TGTGCCAGCAGCGACCTAGGGACAGGGTACTACAATGAGCAGTTCTTC. Its translation is CASSDLGTGYYNEQFF.

The chain carries TRBV12-3 or TRBV12-4 and TRBJ1-6; the D is unclear. The CDR3 sequence is 13 residues long. Trimming took off 2 bases at V and 9 bases at J, with 8 bases between the two ends. The CDR3 DNA reads as TGTGCCAGCAGTTTATTACACGTTTCACCCCTCCACTTT. Residues: CASSLLHVSPLHF.

The rearrangement uses TRBV5-1 and TRBJ1-5; 7 bases are shared with TRBD1. J lost 5 bases, V lost 3 bases, and 8 bases had no gene match. The germline V gene encodes CDR1 SGHRS and CDR2 YFSETQ. The CDR3 totals 15 residues. CDR3 DNA sequence: TGCGCCAGCAGCTCCTCAGGGGGGGGGCATCAGCCCCAGCATTTT. Protein product: CASSSSGGGHQPQHF.

This clonotype was recorded at least ten times. The chain employs TRBV7-2 and TRBJ2-5, with 8 nucleotides matching TRBD2. The germline CDR1 and CDR2 sequences are SGHTA and FQGNSA. The CDR3 runs to 16 residues. The V and J ends lost 1 base and 7 bases, in that order; junction bases with no gene match: 11. CDR3 sequence (DNA): TGTGCCAGCAGCTTAGTTGCGAGGGGCGCGGGGGGGACCCAGTACTTC. This codes for CASSLVARGAGGTQYF.

The chain carries TRBV9 and TRBJ2-5; the match to TRBD2 covers 14 bases. J gave up 1 base and V 2 bases, and 4 bases lay outside the gene matches. This CDR3 comprises 17 residues. Per the germline V gene, CDR1 is SGDLS and CDR2 is YYNGEE. The CDR3 nucleotides are TGTGCCAGCAGCGTCGGGACTAGCGGGGGCCTCCAAGAGACCCAGTACTTC. Its translation: CASSVGTSGGLQETQYF.

The CDR3 region has the DNA TGTGCCAGCAGCTTATTAGCGGGGGGGCTGAATACGCAGTATTTT. Amino acid sequence: CASSLLAGGLNTQYF. The chain employs TRBV7-3 and TRBJ2-3, with 11 nucleotides matching TRBD2. The trim removed 2 bases at V and 7 bases at J, leaving 5 bases unmatched. CDR1 is SGHTA and CDR2 is FQGTGA in the germline V gene. The CDR3 has 15 residues. The variable domain in full, with the rest retrieved from reference TRBV7-3 and TRBJ2-3, is GAGVSQTPSNKVTEKGKYVELRCDPISGHTALYWYRQSLGQGPEFLIYFQGTGAADDSGLPNDRFFAVRPEGSVSTLKIQRTERGDSAVYLCASSLLAGGLNTQYFGPGTRLTVL.

This clonotype was recorded a few times. The chain couples TRBV11-2 to TRBJ2-5; either TRBD1 or TRBD2 may supply D (5 bases each). V was shortened by 5 bases and J by 1 base, with 11 bases between the two germline ends. The V gene's germline CDR1 is SGHAT and CDR2 FQNNGV. This CDR3 contains 14 residues. DNA of the CDR3: TGTGCCAGCAGCCGGGACCGCACCCAAGAGACCCAGTACTTC. It is translated as CASSRDRTQETQYF. Drawing the rest from reference TRBV11-2 and TRBJ2-5, the complete variable domain is EAGVAQSPRYKIIEKRQSVAFWCNPISGHATLYWYQQILGQGPKLLIQFQNNGVVDDSQLPKDRFSAERLKGVDSTLKIQPAKLEDSAVYLCASSRDRTQETQYFGPGTRLLVL.

This chain joins TRBV4-3 and TRBJ2-1; TRBD1 agrees at 8 bases. V lost 3 bases and J lost 8; bases outside the gene matches: 9. CDR3 size: 15 residues. The germline CDR1 and CDR2 sequences are LGHNA and YSLEER. In nucleotides, the CDR3 is TGCGCCAGCAGCCAGACGACAGGGGTAACTGATGAGCAGTTCTTC. It is translated as CASSQTTGVTDEQFF.

The chain joins TRBV6-2 or TRBV6-3 to TRBJ2-7; the match to TRBD1 covers 7 bases. CDR3 length: 13 amino acids. Trimming removed 5 bases from V and 7 bases from J; junction bases left unmatched: 8. Germline V lookup: CDR1 MNHEY, CDR2 SVGEGT. Here the CDR3 reads CASSKTGWREQYV. The CDR3, as DNA: TGTGCCAGCAGTAAGACAGGGTGGCGAGAGCAGTACGTC.

This clonotype was observed a few times. This chain uses TRBV11-2 with TRBJ2-7; weak D call: TRBD1 (5 bases). This CDR3 comprises 14 residues. Germline V gene lookup returns CDR1 SGHAT and CDR2 FQNNGV. Trimming took 1 base from V and 3 from J, leaving 10 bases between them. The CDR3 bases are TGTGCCAGCAGCTTAGGAACAGGATTCTACGAGCAGTACGTC. This codes for CASSLGTGFYEQYV.

This clonotype came up a few times. The chain has TRBV6-5 and TRBJ2-2; TRBD1 aligns across 9 bases. The CDR3 is made up of 15 amino acids. The germline CDR1 and CDR2 sequences are MNHEY and SVGAGI. V was pared by 6 bases and J by 6 bases, with 8 bases of the junction left unmatched. In nucleotides, the CDR3 is TGTGCCAGCAGGACGGGACAGGGTGGCGCCGGGGAGCTGTTTTTT. It codes for CASRTGQGGAGELFF.

The V gene is TRBV7-3, the J gene TRBJ2-1; D might be TRBD2 (5 bases). This CDR3 region has 15 residues. Trimming pared 5 bases from V and 4 bases from J, leaving 15 bases between. Germline values: CDR1 SGHTA, CDR2 FQGTGA. The DNA of the CDR3 is TGTGCCAGCAGCCTACCCACCGGCGGGTACAATGAGCAGTTCTTC. This sequence encodes CASSLPTGGYNEQFF.

CDR3 amino acids: CASSFDREYSSYGYTF. The CDR3 nucleotides read TGTGCCAGCAGCTTTGACAGGGAGTATTCCTCCTATGGCTACACCTTC. This chain connects TRBV7-2 to TRBJ1-2; 7 bases agree with TRBD1. The J segment lost 4 bases and the V segment lost 3 bases, leaving 11 bases of the junction unmatched. Germline assignment: CDR1 SGHTA and CDR2 FQGNSA. This CDR3 has 16 amino acids.

The J gene is TRBJ1-5, the V gene TRBV19, with D possibly matching TRBD1 (5 bases). Germline CDR1 reads LNHDA; CDR2 reads SQIVND (reference sequence). CDR3 length: 15 residues. The V end was cut by 2 bases, the J end by 1 base, with 9 bases between. CDR3 nucleotide sequence: TGTGCCAGTAGTATAATGGGGCTGAGCAATCAGCCCCAGCATTTT. Amino acid sequence: CASSIMGLSNQPQHF.

For the CDR3, the DNA is TGTGCCAGCAGCCAAGCATTAAAAGGCTCACCAGACAATCAGCCCCAGCATTTT. Amino acids: CASSQALKGSPDNQPQHF. This chain joins TRBV3-2 and TRBJ1-5. TRBV3-2 is an annotated pseudogene. The CDR3 runs 18 residues.

The chain joins TRBV9 to TRBJ2-7, with 7 bases that match TRBD1. J gave up 0 bases and V 0 bases, and 6 bases lay outside the gene matches. The CDR3 has 16 residues. Germline assignment: CDR1 SGDLS and CDR2 YYNGEE. The CDR3 DNA sequence: TGTGCCAGCAGCGTAGAGGGGGCCACTCACTCCTACGAGCAGTACTTC. Its translation is CASSVEGATHSYEQYF.

The chain's CDR3 is CATSRVAAETQYF. The DNA for the CDR3 is TGTGCCACCAGCAGAGTGGCAGCAGAGACCCAGTACTTC. V is TRBV15 and J is TRBJ2-5; D ambiguous. CDR1 and CDR2 from the germline V gene are LNHNV and YYDKDF (reference sequence). V was shortened by 1 base and J by 4 bases, with 7 bases between the two germline ends. CDR3 length equals 13 residues. Based on the CDR3 plus reference TRBV15 and TRBJ2-5, the full variable domain is DAMVIQNPRYQVTQFGKPVTLSCSQTLNHNVMYWYQQKSSQAPKLLFHYYDKDFNNEADTPDNFQSRRPNTSFCFLDIRSPGLGDTAMYLCATSRVAAETQYFGPGTRLLVL.

This clonotype occurred a few times. The J gene is TRBJ2-2, the V gene TRBV19; a possible D gene is TRBD1 (6 bases). Germline V lookup: CDR1 LNHDA, CDR2 SQIVND (reference sequence). Trimming removed 10 bases from V and 9 bases from J, with 27 bases in between. This CDR3 has 16 amino acids. The CDR3 DNA is TGTGCCATTGGGAAACAGACAGGCTTGGGTAACCGGGAGCTGTTTTTT. As protein: CAIGKQTGLGNRELFF.

The gene calls are TRBV27 and TRBJ1-1; 8 positions match TRBD1. CDR1 is MNHEY and CDR2 is SMNVEV in the germline V gene (reference sequence). With 3 bases clipped from V and 4 bases from J, the junction kept 10 bases outside the gene matches. CDR3 length equals 16 residues. CDR3: CASSFYRGEWGTEAFF. Here the CDR3 DNA reads TGTGCCAGCAGTTTCTACAGGGGGGAATGGGGCACTGAAGCTTTCTTT.

This clonotype has more than one count but fewer than ten. The chain joins TRBV5-1 to TRBJ2-3; no definite D call. Looked up from germline, CDR1 is SGHRS and CDR2 is YFSETQ. Trimming left V 4 bases short and J 2 bases short, with 14 bases between. The CDR3 spans 15 residues. For the CDR3, the DNA is TGCGCCAGCAGCCCTAACGTGGCCCCCACAGATACGCAGTATTTT. This translates into CASSPNVAPTDTQYF.

This clonotype was counted between two and nine times. The gene calls are TRBV2 and TRBJ2-7; 9 bases align to TRBD1. This CDR3 is built from 14 residues. Losses at the gene ends were 6 bases for V and 3 bases for J; bases not matched to a gene: 6. Germline CDR1 is SNHLY and CDR2 is FYNNEI. CDR3 sequence (DNA): TGTGCCAGCAGCGCAGGACAGGGGTACTACGAGCAGTACTTC. Protein: CASSAGQGYYEQYF.